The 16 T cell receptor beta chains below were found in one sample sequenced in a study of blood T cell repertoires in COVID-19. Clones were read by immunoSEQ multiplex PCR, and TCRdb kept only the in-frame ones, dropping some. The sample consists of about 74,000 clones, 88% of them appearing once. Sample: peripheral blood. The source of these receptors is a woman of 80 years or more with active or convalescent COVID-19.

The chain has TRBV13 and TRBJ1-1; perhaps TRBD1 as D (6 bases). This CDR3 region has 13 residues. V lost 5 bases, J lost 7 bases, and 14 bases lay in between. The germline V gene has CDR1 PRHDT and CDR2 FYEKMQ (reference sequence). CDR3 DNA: TGTGCCAGCAGCGAATCCTCAGGGGATGAAGCTTTCTTT. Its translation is CASSESSGDEAFF.

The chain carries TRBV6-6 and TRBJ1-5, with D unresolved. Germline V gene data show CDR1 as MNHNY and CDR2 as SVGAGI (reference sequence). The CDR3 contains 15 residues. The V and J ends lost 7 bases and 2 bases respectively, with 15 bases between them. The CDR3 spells CASTRHGEGNQPQHF. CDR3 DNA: TGTGCCAGCACTCGGCACGGGGAGGGCAATCAGCCCCAGCATTTT.

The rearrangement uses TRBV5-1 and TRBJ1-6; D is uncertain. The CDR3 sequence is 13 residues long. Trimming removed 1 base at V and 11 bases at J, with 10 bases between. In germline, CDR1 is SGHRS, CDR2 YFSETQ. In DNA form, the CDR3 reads TGCGCCAGCAGCTTGAAGCTAGATACACCCCTCCACTTT. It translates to CASSLKLDTPLHF.

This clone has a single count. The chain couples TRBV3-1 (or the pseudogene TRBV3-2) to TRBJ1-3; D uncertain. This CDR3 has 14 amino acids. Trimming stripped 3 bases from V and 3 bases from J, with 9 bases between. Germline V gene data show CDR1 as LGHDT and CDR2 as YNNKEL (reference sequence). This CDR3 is CASSQGVRGNTIYF. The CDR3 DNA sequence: TGTGCCAGCAGCCAGGGCGTTCGTGGAAACACCATATATTTT.

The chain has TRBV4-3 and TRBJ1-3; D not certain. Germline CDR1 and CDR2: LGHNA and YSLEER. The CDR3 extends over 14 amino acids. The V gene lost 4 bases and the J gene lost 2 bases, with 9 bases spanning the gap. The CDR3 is CASSLTGTGNTIYF. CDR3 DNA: TGCGCCAGCAGCCTGACGGGAACTGGAAACACCATATATTTT.

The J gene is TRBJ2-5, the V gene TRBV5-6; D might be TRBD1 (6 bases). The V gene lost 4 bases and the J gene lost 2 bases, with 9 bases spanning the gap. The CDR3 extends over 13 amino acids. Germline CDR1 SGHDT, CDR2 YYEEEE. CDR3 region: CASSKGVQETQYF. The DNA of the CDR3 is TGTGCCAGCAGCAAGGGGGTACAAGAGACCCAGTACTTC. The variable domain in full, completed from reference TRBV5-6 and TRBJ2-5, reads DAGVTQSPTHLIKTRGQQVTLRCSPKSGHDTVSWYQQALGQGPQFIFQYYEEEERQRGNFPDRFSGHQFPNYSSELNVNALLLGDSALYLCASSKGVQETQYFGPGTRLLVL.

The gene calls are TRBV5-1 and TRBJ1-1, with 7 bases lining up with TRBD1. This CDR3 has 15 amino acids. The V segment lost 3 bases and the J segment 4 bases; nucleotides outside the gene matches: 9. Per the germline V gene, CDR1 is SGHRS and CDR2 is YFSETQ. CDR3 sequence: CASSYLTGRFTEAFF. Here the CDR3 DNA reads TGCGCCAGCAGCTACCTGACAGGGAGGTTCACTGAAGCTTTCTTT.

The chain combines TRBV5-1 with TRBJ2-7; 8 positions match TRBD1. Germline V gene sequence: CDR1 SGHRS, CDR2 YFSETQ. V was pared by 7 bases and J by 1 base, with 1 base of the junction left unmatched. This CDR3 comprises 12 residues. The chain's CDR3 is CASGQGSYEQYF. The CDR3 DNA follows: TGCGCCAGCGGACAGGGTTCCTACGAGCAGTACTTC.

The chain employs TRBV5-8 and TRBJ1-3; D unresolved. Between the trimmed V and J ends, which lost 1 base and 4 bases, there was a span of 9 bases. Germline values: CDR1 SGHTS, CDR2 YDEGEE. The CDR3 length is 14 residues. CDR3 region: CASSLWSRGNTIYF. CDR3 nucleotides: TGTGCCAGCAGCTTGTGGAGTAGAGGAAACACCATATATTTT.

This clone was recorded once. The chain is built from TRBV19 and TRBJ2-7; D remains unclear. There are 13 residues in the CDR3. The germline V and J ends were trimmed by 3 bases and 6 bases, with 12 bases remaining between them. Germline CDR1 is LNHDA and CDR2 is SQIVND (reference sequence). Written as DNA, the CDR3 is TGTGCCAGTAGTATGGGCAGTTATTTCGAGCAGTACTTC. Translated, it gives CASSMGSYFEQYF. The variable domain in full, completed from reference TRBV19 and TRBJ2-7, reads DGGITQSPKYLFRKEGQNVTLSCEQNLNHDAMYWYRQDPGQGLRLIYYSQIVNDFQKGDIAEGYSVSREKKESFPLTVTSAQKNPTAFYLCASSMGSYFEQYFGPGTRLTVT.

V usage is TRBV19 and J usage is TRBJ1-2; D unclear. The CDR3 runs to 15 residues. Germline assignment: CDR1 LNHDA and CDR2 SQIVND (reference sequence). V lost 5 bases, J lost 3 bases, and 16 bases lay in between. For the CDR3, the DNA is TGTGCCAGTAGTGCGCGCATCGAGGCTTACTATGGCTACACCTTC. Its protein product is CASSARIEAYYGYTF. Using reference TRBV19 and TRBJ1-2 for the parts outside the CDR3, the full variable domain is DGGITQSPKYLFRKEGQNVTLSCEQNLNHDAMYWYRQDPGQGLRLIYYSQIVNDFQKGDIAEGYSVSREKKESFPLTVTSAQKNPTAFYLCASSARIEAYYGYTFGSGTRLTVV.

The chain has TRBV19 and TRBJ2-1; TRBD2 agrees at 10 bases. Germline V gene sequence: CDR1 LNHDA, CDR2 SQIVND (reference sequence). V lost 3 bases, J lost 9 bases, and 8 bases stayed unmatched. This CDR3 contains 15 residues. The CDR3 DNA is TGTGCCAGTAGTATGAGCGGGAGGGCTATCGGTGAGCAGTTCTTC. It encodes CASSMSGRAIGEQFF.

The CDR3 loop reads CASSQGLASEQFF. In DNA, the CDR3 is TGCGCCAGCAGCCAGGGACTAGCGAGTGAGCAGTTCTTC. The chain has TRBV5-1 and TRBJ2-1; 10 bases are shared with TRBD2. The CDR3 is 13 residues long. CDR1 is SGHRS and CDR2 is YFSETQ in the germline V gene. Trimming at V came to 4 bases and at J to 9 bases, leaving 4 bases not matched to a gene.

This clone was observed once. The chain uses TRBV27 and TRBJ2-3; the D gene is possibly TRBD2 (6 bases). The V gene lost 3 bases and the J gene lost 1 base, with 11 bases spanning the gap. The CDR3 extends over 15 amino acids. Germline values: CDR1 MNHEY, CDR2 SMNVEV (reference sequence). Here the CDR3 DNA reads TGTGCCAGCAGTTTTGCGGCTAGCGGCACAGATACGCAGTATTTT. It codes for CASSFAASGTDTQYF.

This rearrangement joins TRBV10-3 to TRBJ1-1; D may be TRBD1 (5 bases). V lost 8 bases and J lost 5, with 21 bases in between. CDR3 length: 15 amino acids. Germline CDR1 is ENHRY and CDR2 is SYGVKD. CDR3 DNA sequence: TGTGCCATCTGTGGTAGGGGTTCCCGAAAAACTGAAGCTTTCTTT. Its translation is CAICGRGSRKTEAFF.

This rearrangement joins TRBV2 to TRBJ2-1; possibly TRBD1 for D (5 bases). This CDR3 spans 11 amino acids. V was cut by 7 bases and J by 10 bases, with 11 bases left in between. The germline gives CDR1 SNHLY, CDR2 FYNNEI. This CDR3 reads CASIERGEQFF. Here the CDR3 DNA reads TGTGCCAGCATAGAAAGGGGCGAGCAGTTCTTC.